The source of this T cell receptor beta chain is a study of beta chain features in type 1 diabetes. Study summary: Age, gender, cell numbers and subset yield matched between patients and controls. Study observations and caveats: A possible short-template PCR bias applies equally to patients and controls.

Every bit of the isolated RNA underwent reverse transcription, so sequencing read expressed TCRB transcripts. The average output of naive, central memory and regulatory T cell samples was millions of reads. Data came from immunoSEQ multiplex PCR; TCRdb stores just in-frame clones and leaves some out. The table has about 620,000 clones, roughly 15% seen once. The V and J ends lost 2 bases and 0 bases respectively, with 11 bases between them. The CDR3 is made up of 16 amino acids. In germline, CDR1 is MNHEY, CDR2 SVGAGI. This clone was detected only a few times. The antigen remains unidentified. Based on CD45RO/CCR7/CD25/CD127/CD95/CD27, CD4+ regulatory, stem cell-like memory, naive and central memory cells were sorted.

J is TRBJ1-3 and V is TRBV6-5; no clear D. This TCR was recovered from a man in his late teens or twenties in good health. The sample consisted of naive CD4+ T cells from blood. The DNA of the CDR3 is TGTGCCAGCAGTTACGAAGGCGGCGGCTCTGGAAACACCATATATTTT. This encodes CASSYEGGGSGNTIYF.